The present T cell receptor beta chain was sequenced within a study of TET2 disruption in CD19-targeted CAR T cells (dated by TCRdb to the late 2010s). As for the study more broadly: No additional inclusion criteria were applied, and the number of samples was determined by the original clinical trial design and by sample availability.

As encoded in the germline V gene, CDR1 is SGHTS while CDR2 is YDEGEE. The cysteine opens and the phenylalanine closes a CDR3 of 15 amino acids. The DNA covers only part of the CDR3, 36 bases in frame from base 1. Paper-wide results and their limitations: Conclusions about the patient's CAR T cells rested on extensive analysis of a single subject.

The treatment or condition label on this specimen signifies: autologous CTL019 cells: CD19 CAR with 4-1BB and CD3 zeta domains. The CD19 CAR incorporated TCR zeta and 4-1BB costimulatory signaling domains. Leukapheresis was used to collect the T cells for CTL019 manufacturing from peripheral blood. The DNeasy Blood and Tissue Kit was used to extract genomic DNA from pre-infusion T cells, peripheral blood, or sorted post-infusion T cells. TCR beta chain deep sequencing was performed with the immunoSEQ assay. In the original analysis: Only productive TCR beta rearrangements went into calculating clonotype frequencies. The immuneACCESS repertoire file appears here via TCRdb, limited to in-frame rearrangements. These files lack a portion of the clones; in checked studies, under half of the deficit traces to unresolved V genes, and the cause of the others is not known. D and trimming were read from the DNA, whereas the V and J calls and clone size are those reported in that table. This sample's table contains around 30,000 clones. More than 1.5% of the sample comes from the top ten.

For this clone: Its antigen is not yet known. The read falls 3 residues short of the CDR3 end, and the missing part is taken from the germline J gene.

The rearranged chain carries TRBV5-8 and TRBJ2-3; 8 bases in the junction line up with TRBD1. The sequence came from a man aged 70-80 years with chronic lymphocytic leukemia. This sample comprised CD8- CAR+ T cells sorted from cultured blood T cells, obtained for CD19 CAR T cell therapy. The sample's cell subset or site label is to be understood as: CD8-negative CAR-positive T cells from the infusion product. CDR3 DNA (partial): TGTGCCAGCAGCGGGGGACAGGTCCTCTATCAGCCG. It specifies CASSGGQVLYQP. The complete CDR3 reads CASSGGQVLYQPQYF.